These 20 T cell receptor beta chains came from one sample sequenced in a study of blood T cell repertoires in COVID-19. Repertoires were generated with immunoSEQ multiplex PCR, while TCRdb's copy carries only in-frame clones and drops some. The sample comprises 130,000 or so clones, 84% of which are singletons, and over 1.1% rests with the top ten. The material sequenced was peripheral blood. All receptors come from a man in his 60s with acute or convalescent COVID-19.

The rearrangement joins TRBV5-5 to TRBJ1-6; TRBD1 matches 8 bases. The J segment lost 6 bases and the V segment lost 7 bases, leaving 6 bases of the junction unmatched. CDR3 size: 14 residues. In germline, CDR1 is SGHKS, CDR2 YYEKEE (reference sequence). The CDR3 here is CASCRTGTNSPLHF. The CDR3 bases are TGTGCCAGCTGCCGGACAGGGACTAATTCACCCCTCCACTTT.

CDR3 sequence: CASIGPSYNEQFF. The CDR3 nucleotides are TGTGCCAGTATAGGCCCTAGCTACAATGAGCAGTTCTTC. This chain connects TRBV19 to TRBJ2-1; D remains unclear. Looked up from germline, CDR1 is LNHDA and CDR2 is SQIVND (reference sequence). The CDR3 runs to 13 residues. The V gene lost 7 bases and the J gene lost 3 bases, with 10 bases spanning the gap.

This sequence joins TRBV21-1 and TRBJ1-1; the D call of TRBD1 is as the table states it, not checked on the DNA. TRBV21-1 is labeled a pseudogene. There are 13 residues in the CDR3. In DNA form, the CDR3 reads TGTGCCAGCAGACGACACTCGAGTCCTGAAGCTTTCTTT. It codes for CASRRHSSPEAFF.

This rearrangement joins TRBV3-1 (or the pseudogene TRBV3-2) to TRBJ1-1; no definite D call. The CDR3 has 13 amino acids. Trimming pared 6 bases from V and 4 bases from J, leaving 12 bases between. Germline V gives CDR1 LGHDT, CDR2 YNNKEL (reference sequence). CDR3 amino acids: CASSRPGFTEAFF. DNA of the CDR3: TGTGCCAGCAGTCGCCCCGGGTTCACTGAAGCTTTCTTT.

This chain joins TRBV27 and TRBJ1-3; D not certain. V lost 4 bases, J lost 4 bases, and 8 bases lay in between. Per the germline V gene, CDR1 is MNHEY and CDR2 is SMNVEV (reference sequence). The CDR3 loop spans 13 amino acids. The CDR3 spells CASSSWAGNTIYF. The CDR3 nucleotides are TGTGCCAGCAGTTCATGGGCCGGAAACACCATATATTTT.

This clone was observed a few times. The chain links TRBV5-1 to TRBJ1-3, with 7 positions matching TRBD1. From germline, CDR1 is SGHRS and CDR2 YFSETQ. The J segment lost 2 bases and the V segment lost 4 bases, leaving 3 bases of the junction unmatched. CDR3 length: 14 residues. The CDR3 reads CASSLTGTGNTIYF. In DNA form, the CDR3 reads TGCGCCAGCAGCCTGACAGGGACTGGAAACACCATATATTTT.

V is TRBV5-6 and J is TRBJ1-2, with 8 nucleotides matching TRBD1. With 0 bases clipped from V and 8 bases from J, the junction kept 9 bases outside the gene matches. This CDR3 region has 15 residues. Germline CDR1 is SGHDT and CDR2 is YYEEEE. The CDR3 bases are TGTGCCAGCAGCTTGGGCCCCCAGGGGGCGAGGGGCTACACCTTC. Translated: CASSLGPQGARGYTF. Drawing the rest from reference TRBV5-6 and TRBJ1-2, the complete variable domain is DAGVTQSPTHLIKTRGQQVTLRCSPKSGHDTVSWYQQALGQGPQFIFQYYEEEERQRGNFPDRFSGHQFPNYSSELNVNALLLGDSALYLCASSLGPQGARGYTFGSGTRLTVV.

The CDR3 bases are TGTGCCAGCAGCTTAAGCCCCCAGGGGGCCCATGGCTACACCTTC. Translated: CASSLSPQGAHGYTF. This rearrangement joins TRBV7-9 to TRBJ1-2; 8 bases map to TRBD1. Germline assignment: CDR1 SEHNR and CDR2 FQNEAQ (reference sequence). The CDR3 contains 15 residues. V dropped 2 bases and J dropped 6; count of bases not matched to a gene: 8.

This rearrangement joins TRBV5-4 to TRBJ2-7; D perhaps matches TRBD1 (6 bases). The ends were cut back, 0 bases at V and 5 bases at J, with 12 bases in the middle. The CDR3 length is 14 residues. Germline CDR1 is SGHNT and CDR2 is YYREEE (reference sequence). CDR3 DNA sequence: TGTGCCAGCAGCTTGGACCAGGGGATAAACGAGCAGTACTTC. Translated: CASSLDQGINEQYF.

Comment on this clone: The identical CDR3 is also encoded by other nucleotide sequences in the sample. V usage is TRBV6-5 and J usage is TRBJ1-1; D is undetermined. The CDR3 extends over 13 amino acids. Deletions cut 5 bases from V and 2 bases from J, with 9 bases between. Germline lookup yields CDR1 MNHEY and CDR2 SVGAGI. The CDR3 loop reads CASSPQVNTEAFF. CDR3 nucleotides: TGTGCCAGCAGTCCTCAGGTAAACACTGAAGCTTTCTTT.

This chain connects TRBV5-1 to TRBJ2-7, with TRBD1 matching 10 bases. In germline, CDR1 is SGHRS, CDR2 YFSETQ. The CDR3 runs 14 residues. V dropped 3 bases and J dropped 4; count of bases not matched to a gene: 4. The CDR3: CASSYGTGVYEQYF. CDR3 bases: TGCGCCAGCAGCTACGGGACAGGGGTATACGAGCAGTACTTC.

This chain connects TRBV6-1 to TRBJ2-1; 8 nucleotides align to TRBD2. The germline V gene has CDR1 MNHNS and CDR2 SASEGT. Germline trimming cut 2 bases from V and 8 bases from J; bases unmatched to any gene: 11. This CDR3 is 16 amino acids long. The CDR3 protein is CASSEMSTAGVDEQFF. CDR3 DNA sequence: TGTGCCAGCAGTGAAATGTCGACAGCGGGGGTCGATGAGCAGTTCTTC.

The rearrangement links TRBV6-6 to TRBJ2-3; D is ambiguous. This CDR3 contains 14 residues. CDR1 is MNHNY and CDR2 is SVGAGI in the germline V gene (reference sequence). V gave up 1 base and J gave up 2 bases, with 7 bases separating them. The CDR3: CASSYFLSTDTQYF. CDR3 nucleotide sequence: TGTGCCAGCAGTTACTTCCTCTCCACAGATACGCAGTATTTT.

The chain employs TRBV19 and TRBJ1-1; no reliable D call. Trimming took 6 bases from V and 5 from J, leaving 19 bases between them. CDR1 and CDR2 from the germline V gene are LNHDA and SQIVND (reference sequence). The CDR3 covers 15 residues. The CDR3 loop is CASRKGGRSGTEAFF. As DNA, the CDR3 is TGTGCCAGTAGAAAAGGTGGACGGTCGGGGACTGAAGCTTTCTTT. Filled out from reference TRBV19 and TRBJ1-1, the complete variable domain reads DGGITQSPKYLFRKEGQNVTLSCEQNLNHDAMYWYRQDPGQGLRLIYYSQIVNDFQKGDIAEGYSVSREKKESFPLTVTSAQKNPTAFYLCASRKGGRSGTEAFFGQGTRLTVV.

The chain joins TRBV5-1 to TRBJ1-2, with TRBD1 matching 9 bases. The junction had 6 bases not matched to a gene; V was cut back by 0 bases and J by 6 bases. Germline V gives CDR1 SGHRS, CDR2 YFSETQ. The CDR3 is 15 residues long. The CDR3 region has the DNA TGCGCCAGCAGCTTGGGCCTCCGGACAGGGGATGGCTACACCTTC. Its protein product is CASSLGLRTGDGYTF.

The chain uses TRBV5-4 and TRBJ2-2; D call uncertain. The length of the CDR3 is 16 residues. In germline, CDR1 is SGHNT, CDR2 YYREEE (reference sequence). Trimming removed 4 bases at V and 2 bases at J, with 15 bases between. CDR3 sequence reads: CASSLRPVANTGELFF. CDR3 nucleotide sequence: TGTGCCAGCAGCCTCCGACCTGTAGCTAACACCGGGGAGCTGTTTTTT.

The rearrangement uses TRBV5-1 and TRBJ1-2, with TRBD1 as a possible D gene (6 bases). The CDR3 length is 13 residues. V lost 2 bases and J 6 bases, leaving 11 bases between the germline ends. Germline CDR1 is SGHRS and CDR2 is YFSETQ. Written as DNA, the CDR3 is TGCGCCAGCAGCTTTGGCAGGGGAGATGGCTACACCTTC. Protein: CASSFGRGDGYTF. The whole variable domain, remainder taken from reference TRBV5-1 and TRBJ1-2, is KAGVTQTPRYLIKTRGQQVTLSCSPISGHRSVSWYQQTPGQGLQFLFEYFSETQRNKGNFPGRFSGRQFSNSRSEMNVSTLELGDSALYLCASSFGRGDGYTFGSGTRLTVV.

With respect to this clone: One end of the junction varies from germline; a read error may be responsible. The chain joins TRBV19 to TRBJ1-5; D is uncertain. This CDR3 comprises 18 residues. Germline V gene lookup returns CDR1 LNHDA and CDR2 SQIVND (reference sequence). The CDR3 region has the DNA TGTGCCAGTAGTATAGCTGCAGCCCTACGATCTAGCAATCGGCCCCAGCATTTT. This encodes CASSIAAALRSSNRPQHF. The entire variable domain, with the rest obtained from reference TRBV19 and TRBJ1-5, is as follows: DGGITQSPKYLFRKEGQNVTLSCEQNLNHDAMYWYRQDPGQGLRLIYYSQIVNDFQKGDIAEGYSVSREKKESFPLTVTSAQKNPTAFYLCASSIAAALRSSNRPQHFGDGTRLSIL.

This clone was seen a handful of times. The rearrangement links TRBV20-1 to TRBJ2-7, with TRBD2 matching 10 bases. Unmatched junction bases numbered 5, after V lost 3 bases and J lost 3 bases. In germline, CDR1 is DFQATT, CDR2 SNEGSKA (reference sequence). The CDR3 spans 14 residues. The CDR3 sequence: CSASLSGRIYEQYF. The CDR3, as DNA: TGCAGTGCTAGTCTTAGCGGGAGGATCTACGAGCAGTACTTC.

The genes are TRBV4-2 and TRBJ1-2; D is possibly TRBD1 (5 bases). CDR3 length: 14 residues. Germline lookup yields CDR1 LGHNA and CDR2 YNFKEQ. Between the trimmed V and J ends, which lost 3 bases and 4 bases, there was a span of 12 bases. CDR3 sequence (DNA): TGTGCCAGCAGCCAGTACGGGGGAATCTATGGCTACACCTTC. Translated: CASSQYGGIYGYTF.